The entry that follows covers one T cell receptor beta chain sequence. Its antigen is currently unknown. This sample stems from a study of cytomegalovirus exposure and HLA in healthy donors. Findings and limits, study-wide: There were around 160 TCR beta chains listed as cytomegalovirus-associated.

TCRdb's copy holds only in-frame clones and misses some; the assay was immunoSEQ multiplex PCR. The table shows 100,000 to 150,000 clones, with roughly nine tenths occurring only once. The CDR3 totals 15 residues. The V end lost 6 bases, the J end lost 5 bases, and 14 bases lay between the germline ends. Germline V gives CDR1 KGHSH, CDR2 LQKENI. This sequence joins TRBV18 and TRBJ1-6; tentatively, D is TRBD1 (5 bases). The specimen was PBMCs. The clonotype comes from a woman aged 18-29 years in good health and CMV-seronegative. CDR3 nucleotides: TGTGCCAGCTCCCTCGCGGGGACGAATAATTCACCCCTCCACTTT. The encoded protein is CASSLAGTNNSPLHF.